These T cell receptor beta chains were read from a single sample in a study of shared clonotypes between healthy human individuals. The assay was immunoSEQ multiplex PCR, and TCRdb's table has in-frame clones only and misses some. The profile shows nearly 750,000 clones, around 77% of them singletons. The specimen sequenced was memory CD4+ T cells sorted from blood. The receptors were sampled from a woman in her thirties in good health. The CDR3 runs from the conserved cysteine through the conserved F or W. The D gene is left open where the match is weak. The size entry is marked missing in some rows and otherwise reads once, few, many or a size class.

v_call: TRBV11-2; j_call: TRBJ2-7; clone_size: -; d_call: -; cdr3_nt: TGTGCCAGCAGCTTAGATAGGGCCGAGATGAGGGAGCAGTACTTC; cdr3_aa: CASSLDRAEMREQYF
v_call: TRBV29-1; j_call: TRBJ2-5; clone_size: -; d_call: -; cdr3_nt: TGCAGCGTCCCAGATTTCACCCTCCAAGAGACCCAGTACTTC; cdr3_aa: CSVPDFTLQETQYF
v_call: TRBV7-6; j_call: TRBJ2-7; clone_size: -; d_call: TRBD1; cdr3_nt: TGTGCCAGCAGTTTCACAGGGGGCAGGGATTCCGAGCAGTACTTC; cdr3_aa: CASSFTGGRDSEQYF
v_call: TRBV5-4; j_call: TRBJ2-7; clone_size: many; d_call: TRBD2; cdr3_nt: TGTGCCAGCAGCGTGGGACTAGCGGGAAGGGACGAGCAGTACTTC; cdr3_aa: CASSVGLAGRDEQYF
v_call: TRBV19; j_call: TRBJ1-2; clone_size: -; d_call: TRBD1; cdr3_nt: TGTGCCAGTAGTTTTTTGGGACAGGGAAACTATGGCTACACCTTC; cdr3_aa: CASSFLGQGNYGYTF
v_call: TRBV2; j_call: TRBJ2-5; clone_size: -; d_call: -; cdr3_nt: TGTGCCAGCAAACTAGGGTGGACCCAGTACTTC; cdr3_aa: CASKLGWTQYF
v_call: TRBV28; j_call: TRBJ2-2; clone_size: -; d_call: -; cdr3_nt: TGTGCCAGCACGGGACCGAACCTGAACACCGGGGAGCTGTTTTTT; cdr3_aa: CASTGPNLNTGELFF
v_call: TRBV5-1; j_call: TRBJ1-3; clone_size: -; d_call: -; cdr3_nt: TGCGCCAGCAGCTTAGGGGAAACTGGAAACACCATATATTTT; cdr3_aa: CASSLGETGNTIYF
v_call: TRBV6-1; j_call: TRBJ2-5; clone_size: -; d_call: TRBD1; cdr3_nt: TGTGCCAGCCATTCACAGGGGTTCAAAGAGACCCAGTACTTC; cdr3_aa: CASHSQGFKETQYF
v_call: TRBV7-7; j_call: TRBJ2-2; clone_size: -; d_call: -; cdr3_nt: TGTGCCAGCAGCTCTCTCCCTTTCGGCGGGGAGCTGTTTTTT; cdr3_aa: CASSSLPFGGELFF
v_call: TRBV19; j_call: TRBJ2-5; clone_size: -; d_call: TRBD1; cdr3_nt: TGTGCCAGTAGTATTCGCTCCGGGACAGTGAAAGAGACCCAGTACTTC; cdr3_aa: CASSIRSGTVKETQYF
v_call: TRBV23-1; j_call: TRBJ1-1; clone_size: -; d_call: TRBD1; cdr3_nt: TGCGCCAGCAGTCAATCGTTCGGGACAGGGGGCACTGAAGCTTTCTTT; cdr3_aa: CASSQSFGTGGTEAFF
v_call: TRBV5-1; j_call: TRBJ2-5; clone_size: -; d_call: -; cdr3_nt: TGCGCCAGCAGCTTGGCCCGGGCAGGGGAAGAGACCCAGTACTTC; cdr3_aa: CASSLARAGEETQYF
v_call: TRBV28; j_call: TRBJ2-3; clone_size: few; d_call: TRBD1; cdr3_nt: TGTGCCAGCAGTAGAGGGACAGCTGATACGCAGTATTTT; cdr3_aa: CASSRGTADTQYF
v_call: TRBV6-1; j_call: TRBJ2-5; clone_size: -; d_call: -; cdr3_nt: TGTGCCAGCCGTCTCAGGGCAGAGACCCAGTACTTC; cdr3_aa: CASRLRAETQYF
v_call: TRBV6-5; j_call: TRBJ2-7; clone_size: -; d_call: -; cdr3_nt: TGTGCCAGCAATCGCGACCCACACTACGAGCAGTACTTC; cdr3_aa: CASNRDPHYEQYF
v_call: TRBV7-8; j_call: TRBJ2-2; clone_size: -; d_call: -; cdr3_nt: TGTGCCAGCAGCTTAGATAGGTTAACCGGGGAGCTGTTTTTT; cdr3_aa: CASSLDRLTGELFF
v_call: TRBV29-1; j_call: TRBJ1-1; clone_size: few; d_call: TRBD1; cdr3_nt: TGCAGCGTGAAAATACAGGGGATGAACACTGAAGCTTTCTTT; cdr3_aa: CSVKIQGMNTEAFF
v_call: TRBV5-4; j_call: TRBJ1-1; clone_size: -; d_call: TRBD1; cdr3_nt: TGTGCCAGCAGCTTGGATAACAGGGGGAACACTGAAGCTTTCTTT; cdr3_aa: CASSLDNRGNTEAFF
v_call: TRBV27; j_call: TRBJ1-5; clone_size: few; d_call: -; cdr3_nt: TGTGCCAGCAGTTTAGGGGCCAACAGGAATCAGCCCCAGCATTTT; cdr3_aa: CASSLGANRNQPQHF
v_call: TRBV30; j_call: TRBJ1-4; clone_size: -; d_call: -; cdr3_nt: TGTGCCTGGAGTTACTCGGGAGAAAAACTGTTTTTT; cdr3_aa: CAWSYSGEKLFF
v_call: TRBV5-1; j_call: TRBJ1-4; clone_size: -; d_call: -; cdr3_nt: TGCGCCAGCAGCTCGGATAGGGGCTATGAAAAACTGTTTTTT; cdr3_aa: CASSSDRGYEKLFF
v_call: TRBV5-1; j_call: TRBJ2-7; clone_size: -; d_call: TRBD1; cdr3_nt: TGCGCCAGCAGCCAACAGGGGTTTGGGACCTACGAGCAGTACTTC; cdr3_aa: CASSQQGFGTYEQYF
v_call: TRBV27; j_call: TRBJ2-7; clone_size: many; d_call: TRBD2; cdr3_nt: TGTGCCAGCAGAAGACTAGCGGGAGGCTACGAGCAGTACTTC; cdr3_aa: CASRRLAGGYEQYF
v_call: TRBV4-2; j_call: TRBJ2-5; clone_size: -; d_call: -; cdr3_nt: TGTGCCAGCAGCCAGCACGTACAAGAGACCCAGTACTTC; cdr3_aa: CASSQHVQETQYF
v_call: TRBV5-1; j_call: TRBJ2-3; clone_size: -; d_call: -; cdr3_nt: TGCGCCAGCCACAGGGGAGGCGGCACAGATACGCAGTATTTT; cdr3_aa: CASHRGGGTDTQYF
v_call: TRBV4-2; j_call: TRBJ2-7; clone_size: -; d_call: TRBD2; cdr3_nt: TGTGCCAGAGGCGATTGGGGGAATAGCGGGAACGAGCAGTACTTC; cdr3_aa: CARGDWGNSGNEQYF
v_call: TRBV27; j_call: TRBJ1-5; clone_size: -; d_call: TRBD1; cdr3_nt: TGTGCCAGCGGGAGTTTAGGGACAGGGCATCAGCCCCAGCATTTT; cdr3_aa: CASGSLGTGHQPQHF
v_call: TRBV7-9; j_call: TRBJ2-5; clone_size: -; d_call: -; cdr3_nt: TGTGCCAGCAGCTCAACAGGGTATCCCCAAGAGACCCAGTACTTC; cdr3_aa: CASSSTGYPQETQYF
v_call: TRBV10-3; j_call: TRBJ2-7; clone_size: -; d_call: -; cdr3_nt: TGTGCCATCGGGGACCACAGGGAGGGCTACGAGCAGTACTTC; cdr3_aa: CAIGDHREGYEQYF
v_call: TRBV4-1; j_call: TRBJ1-4; clone_size: -; d_call: TRBD1; cdr3_nt: TGCGCCAGCAGCCAAGGGCGGACAGGGACTAATGAAAAACTGTTTTTT; cdr3_aa: CASSQGRTGTNEKLFF
v_call: TRBV19; j_call: TRBJ2-7; clone_size: -; d_call: -; cdr3_nt: TGTGCCAGTAGTAATTCGATTGGACAGACCTACGAGCAGTACTTC; cdr3_aa: CASSNSIGQTYEQYF
v_call: TRBV2; j_call: TRBJ2-1; clone_size: -; d_call: TRBD2; cdr3_nt: TGTGCCAGCAGTCAGTCACTAGCGGGGAAAAAGGAGCAGTTCTTC; cdr3_aa: CASSQSLAGKKEQFF
v_call: TRBV7-6; j_call: TRBJ2-5; clone_size: few; d_call: -; cdr3_nt: TGTGCCAGCAGCTTCGGGGGTGGCGCCGAGACCCAGTACTTC; cdr3_aa: CASSFGGGAETQYF
v_call: TRBV28; j_call: TRBJ1-1; clone_size: -; d_call: -; cdr3_nt: TGTGCCAGCAGTTCGCCCCCACAGTCAAACACTGAAGCTTTCTTT; cdr3_aa: CASSSPPQSNTEAFF
v_call: TRBV5-8; j_call: TRBJ2-1; clone_size: -; d_call: -; cdr3_nt: TGTGCCAGCAGCTTGGTCGAGGGGACTTCTTCCTACAATGAGCAGTTCTTC; cdr3_aa: CASSLVEGTSSYNEQFF
v_call: TRBV7-9; j_call: TRBJ2-1; clone_size: -; d_call: -; cdr3_nt: TGTGCCAGCAGTAGGACGACGGGACTTTCCTACAATGAGCAGTTCTTC; cdr3_aa: CASSRTTGLSYNEQFF
v_call: TRBV2; j_call: TRBJ2-2; clone_size: -; d_call: TRBD2; cdr3_nt: TGTGCCAGCAGAAGGGGACTAGCGGTCACCGGGGAGCTGTTTTTT; cdr3_aa: CASRRGLAVTGELFF
v_call: TRBV5-6; j_call: TRBJ2-5; clone_size: -; d_call: -; cdr3_nt: TGTGCCAGCAGCTTGGGCATGGGGCTTCAGGAGACCCAGTACTTC; cdr3_aa: CASSLGMGLQETQYF
v_call: TRBV14; j_call: TRBJ1-2; clone_size: -; d_call: -; cdr3_nt: TGTGCCAGCAGCCAAAGTCAGAACTATGGCTACACCTTC; cdr3_aa: CASSQSQNYGYTF
v_call: TRBV6-1; j_call: TRBJ2-1; clone_size: -; d_call: -; cdr3_nt: TGTGCCAGCAGTATTACCGGGGGCCATGAGCAGTTCTTC; cdr3_aa: CASSITGGHEQFF
v_call: TRBV10-1; j_call: TRBJ2-5; clone_size: few; d_call: TRBD2; cdr3_nt: TGCGCCAGCAGCCGTAATAGCGGGGGTCAAGAGACCCAGTACTTC; cdr3_aa: CASSRNSGGQETQYF
v_call: TRBV5-6; j_call: TRBJ2-1; clone_size: -; d_call: -; cdr3_nt: TGTGCCAGCAGCGACCTTTCTACAGGGTCATACAATGAGCAGTTCTTC; cdr3_aa: CASSDLSTGSYNEQFF
v_call: TRBV2; j_call: TRBJ2-7; clone_size: -; d_call: -; cdr3_nt: TGTGCCAGCAGTGGCGGGGTCACCCGCTACGAGCAGTACTTC; cdr3_aa: CASSGGVTRYEQYF
v_call: TRBV28; j_call: TRBJ1-1; clone_size: -; d_call: -; cdr3_nt: TGTGCCAGCAGTTTAACAGGGCTGGGGGAAGCTTTCTTT; cdr3_aa: CASSLTGLGEAFF
v_call: TRBV5-1; j_call: TRBJ2-3; clone_size: -; d_call: TRBD1; cdr3_nt: TGCGCCAGCAGCTTAGGGACAGGGGACTACACAGATACGCAGTATTTT; cdr3_aa: CASSLGTGDYTDTQYF
v_call: TRBV2; j_call: TRBJ2-1; clone_size: -; d_call: TRBD2; cdr3_nt: TGTGCCAGCTTAGCGGGAGGGCCTCACAATGAGCAGTTCTTC; cdr3_aa: CASLAGGPHNEQFF
v_call: TRBV30; j_call: TRBJ1-5; clone_size: once; d_call: TRBD1; cdr3_nt: TGTGCCTGGAGCCCCGGACAGGGTAATCAGCCCCAGCATTTT; cdr3_aa: CAWSPGQGNQPQHF
v_call: TRBV7-9; j_call: TRBJ2-5; clone_size: -; d_call: TRBD2; cdr3_nt: TGTGCCAGCAGCCCAGGGGCAGCGGGAGGGCTAGAGACCCAGTACTTC; cdr3_aa: CASSPGAAGGLETQYF
v_call: TRBV20-1; j_call: TRBJ2-2; clone_size: few; d_call: -; cdr3_nt: TGCAGTGCGACTCGGGGGTTAGAGCTGTTTTTT; cdr3_aa: CSATRGLELFF
v_call: TRBV7-9; j_call: TRBJ2-3; clone_size: -; d_call: TRBD2; cdr3_nt: TGTGCCAGCAGCTTAGCGGGACTAGCGGGAGGCACAGATACGCAGTATTTT; cdr3_aa: CASSLAGLAGGTDTQYF
v_call: TRBV6-6; j_call: TRBJ1-5; clone_size: -; d_call: -; cdr3_nt: TGTGCCAGCACCAAGACGGGAGAAGGCAATCAGCCCCAGCATTTT; cdr3_aa: CASTKTGEGNQPQHF
v_call: TRBV7-9; j_call: TRBJ1-4; clone_size: -; d_call: -; cdr3_nt: TGTGCCAGCAGCCCTCGGACGGCCCTTAATGAAAAACTGTTTTTT; cdr3_aa: CASSPRTALNEKLFF
v_call: TRBV7-7; j_call: TRBJ2-7; clone_size: once; d_call: TRBD1; cdr3_nt: TGTGCCAGCAGCCCTAGGGTGGGACAGGGTTCCTACGAGCAGTACTTC; cdr3_aa: CASSPRVGQGSYEQYF
v_call: TRBV28; j_call: TRBJ1-5; clone_size: few; d_call: -; cdr3_nt: TGTGCCAGCAGTTTTGGGGTTCGGGAGCCCCAGCATTTT; cdr3_aa: CASSFGVREPQHF
v_call: TRBV5-1; j_call: TRBJ1-4; clone_size: few; d_call: -; cdr3_nt: TGCGCCAGCCAGGACGAGGATGAAAAACTGTTTTTT; cdr3_aa: CASQDEDEKLFF
v_call: TRBV14; j_call: TRBJ2-7; clone_size: few; d_call: TRBD1; cdr3_nt: TGTGCCAGCAGCCAATCGGACAGGGGCCCTTCCTACGAGCAGTACTTC; cdr3_aa: CASSQSDRGPSYEQYF
v_call: TRBV4-1; j_call: TRBJ2-7; clone_size: -; d_call: TRBD2; cdr3_nt: TGCGCCAGCAGCCAACAGACTAGCGGGAGTTGGTACGAGCAGTACTTC; cdr3_aa: CASSQQTSGSWYEQYF
v_call: TRBV5-1; j_call: TRBJ2-7; clone_size: -; d_call: -; cdr3_nt: TGCGCCAGCAGCCGTTTAGGCTACGAGCAGTACTTC; cdr3_aa: CASSRLGYEQYF